A single sample is the source of the 30 T cell receptor beta chains below, sequenced in a study of shared clonotypes between healthy human individuals (TCRdb year 2020). The library was produced with the immunoSEQ multiplex PCR assay. This immuneACCESS table, as held by TCRdb, lists in-frame sequences with V and J called but not all clones. Of the missing ones, under half trace to an unresolved V gene in checked studies; the others have no known cause. This sample lists approximately 1.5 million clones; 95% to 99% were detected once. Clones ranked in the top ten supply roughly 0.4% of the sample. The sample consisted of naive CD4+ T cells sorted from blood. The cell subset or site label of this sample denotes: CD45RA+ positively selected. The source of these receptors is a man in his thirties or forties in good health.

This chain uses TRBV6-6 with TRBJ2-1; 7 nucleotides match TRBD2. The CDR3 is made up of 14 amino acids. V was pared by 7 bases and J by 6 bases, with 9 bases of the junction left unmatched. CDR1 and CDR2 from the germline V gene are MNHNY and SVGAGI (reference sequence). CDR3 loop: CASKPSGGLNEQFF. CDR3 DNA: TGTGCCAGCAAACCCTCGGGGGGACTCAATGAGCAGTTCTTC.

The chain has TRBV27 and TRBJ2-5, with TRBD1 as a possible D gene (7 bases). V lost 3 bases, J lost 4 bases, and 15 bases lay in between. Germline CDR1 reads MNHEY; CDR2 reads SMNVEV (reference sequence). The CDR3 covers 15 residues. The CDR3 region has the DNA TGTGCCAGCAGTTTCTTCGGCAGGGGGGCAGAGACCCAGTACTTC. The encoded protein is CASSFFGRGAETQYF.

This chain links TRBV5-6 with TRBJ2-3, with 14 bases lining up with TRBD2. The CDR3 runs 16 residues. Unmatched junction bases numbered 6, after V lost 4 bases and J lost 5 bases. Germline loops: CDR1 SGHDT, CDR2 YYEEEE. This CDR3 reads CASSAPGLAGEDTQYF. The CDR3 DNA reads as TGTGCCAGCAGCGCCCCGGGACTAGCGGGAGAAGATACGCAGTATTTT.

The chain recombines TRBV5-1 with TRBJ2-7, with 9 bases fitting TRBD2. The germline CDR1 and CDR2 sequences are SGHRS and YFSETQ. J lost 6 bases, V lost 0 bases, and 13 bases had no gene match. CDR3 length equals 17 residues. CDR3 protein: CASSLVVSGSGRVEQYF. The CDR3 DNA reads TGCGCCAGCAGCTTGGTGGTTAGCGGGAGTGGTAGGGTCGAGCAGTACTTC.

This clone was counted once. The rearrangement uses TRBV9 and TRBJ2-2, with D unresolved. Trimming removed 1 base from V and 1 base from J, with 2 bases in between. There are 13 residues in the CDR3. Per germline, CDR1 SGDLS and CDR2 YYNGEE. CDR3 DNA sequence: TGTGCCAGCAGCGTACGGAACACCGGGGAGCTGTTTTTT. It encodes CASSVRNTGELFF.

The gene calls are TRBV6-4 and TRBJ2-5, with D tentatively TRBD1 (7 bases). This CDR3 is 14 amino acids long. Trimming cost V 7 bases and J 5 bases, with 17 bases left between them. Germline-derived CDR1 and CDR2 are MRHNA and SNTAGT. The CDR3: CASNPGGSSETQYF. The CDR3 coding sequence is TGTGCCAGCAACCCAGGGGGGTCTTCGGAGACCCAGTACTTC.

The J gene is TRBJ2-5, the V gene TRBV25-1; D may be TRBD2 (5 bases). CDR1 MGHDK and CDR2 SYGVNS come from the germline V gene. The CDR3 runs 13 residues. With 1 base removed from V and 7 bases from J, the gap between germline ends came to 10 bases. The CDR3 nucleotides are TGTGCCAGCAGTGAATTTTCGGCGGGGACCCAGTACTTC. It encodes CASSEFSAGTQYF.

The chain uses TRBV23-1 and TRBJ2-7; possible D gene TRBD2, 6 bases. TRBV23-1 is an ORF, with its function uncertain. CDR3 size: 16 residues. Trimming removed 0 bases at V and 3 bases at J, with 15 bases between. The CDR3 loop is CASSQSSGQDYYEQYF. The CDR3 bases are TGCGCCAGCAGTCAATCGTCCGGCCAGGACTACTACGAGCAGTACTTC.

This chain connects TRBV4-1 to TRBJ2-2; D gene ambiguous. V was pared by 0 bases and J by 1 base, with 15 bases between. The CDR3 runs to 18 residues. Germline loops: CDR1 MGHRA, CDR2 YSYEKL. The CDR3 bases are TGCGCCAGCAGCCAAGATCCTCGGCAGCCCGTGAACACCGGGGAGCTGTTTTTT. Translation: CASSQDPRQPVNTGELFF.

The chain employs TRBV5-6 and TRBJ1-3; D gene uncertain. CDR3 size: 18 residues. Trimming removed 1 base from V and 2 bases from J, with 19 bases in between. Germline assignment: CDR1 SGHDT and CDR2 YYEEEE. This CDR3 is CASSLFGLSLVPGNTIYF. The CDR3 DNA follows: TGTGCCAGCAGCTTGTTTGGTCTTTCTCTGGTCCCTGGAAACACCATATATTTT.

This rearrangement joins TRBV5-4 to TRBJ2-1, with TRBD1 matching 7 bases. Germline loops: CDR1 SGHNT, CDR2 YYREEE (reference sequence). The junction had 7 bases not matched to a gene; V was cut back by 3 bases and J by 4 bases. The CDR3 runs 15 residues. In DNA, the CDR3 is TGTGCCAGCAGCTCCGGACAGGTTCAATACAATGAGCAGTTCTTC. This sequence encodes CASSSGQVQYNEQFF.

This chain joins TRBV28 and TRBJ2-2; D is unresolved. V gave up 7 bases and J gave up 5 bases, with 11 bases separating them. The germline gives CDR1 MDHEN, CDR2 SYDVKM. This CDR3 is built from 13 residues. The CDR3 is CASTLMRTGELFF. CDR3 sequence (DNA): TGTGCCAGCACCCTTATGAGGACCGGGGAGCTGTTTTTT.

There are a few counts of this clone. The chain links TRBV15 to TRBJ1-4, with a possible D match to TRBD1 (5 bases). This CDR3 is built from 15 residues. The germline V gene has CDR1 LNHNV and CDR2 YYDKDF (reference sequence). V was shortened by 6 bases and J by 4 bases, with 15 bases between the two germline ends. CDR3 DNA sequence: TGTGCCACCAGAGGGGCAAGCAGAGTTAATGAAAAACTGTTTTTT. Its protein product is CATRGASRVNEKLFF.

This clone was detected once. The CDR3 bases are TGTGCCAGTAGGGAGGACTCGCGGGAGACCCAGTACTTC. Its translation: CASREDSRETQYF. The rearrangement joins TRBV19 to TRBJ2-5, with D possibly matching TRBD2 (5 bases). The CDR3 spans 13 residues. CDR1 and CDR2 (germline): LNHDA, SQIVND (reference sequence). V lost 6 bases and J lost 5, with 13 bases in between.

This chain connects TRBV5-4 to TRBJ2-1; D gene unclear. Trimming removed 3 bases at V and 9 bases at J, with 10 bases between. Per germline, CDR1 SGHNT and CDR2 YYREEE (reference sequence). The length of the CDR3 is 12 residues. DNA of the CDR3: TGTGCCAGCAGCTCGCACTTGGGTGAGCAGTTCTTC. This gives the protein CASSSHLGEQFF.

V usage is TRBV5-1 and J usage is TRBJ2-5, with a possible D match to TRBD1 (5 bases). This CDR3 contains 14 residues. The V end lost 2 bases, the J end lost 6 bases, and 14 bases lay between the germline ends. In germline, CDR1 is SGHRS, CDR2 YFSETQ. CDR3 sequence reads: CASSFPGNEKTQYF. The CDR3 nucleotides are TGCGCCAGCAGCTTTCCAGGGAACGAAAAGACCCAGTACTTC. Full variable domain (remainder filled in from reference TRBV5-1 and TRBJ2-5): KAGVTQTPRYLIKTRGQQVTLSCSPISGHRSVSWYQQTPGQGLQFLFEYFSETQRNKGNFPGRFSGRQFSNSRSEMNVSTLELGDSALYLCASSFPGNEKTQYFGPGTRLLVL.

About this clone itself: One end of the junction is discordant with germline, which a read error may explain. The CDR3 reads CASSSLAVEVF. CDR3 bases: TGTGCCAGCAGCTCCCTCGCGGTCGAGGTCTTC. The chain has TRBV28 and TRBJ2-1; D ambiguous. The CDR3 is made up of 11 amino acids. The germline CDR1 and CDR2 sequences are MDHEN and SYDVKM.

The genes are TRBV11-2 and TRBJ1-1, with unresolved D. This CDR3 has 13 residues. The V gene lost 5 bases and the J gene lost 4 bases, with 11 bases spanning the gap. Germline V gene sequence: CDR1 SGHAT, CDR2 FQNNGV. The CDR3 protein is CASSRVLGTEAFF. The CDR3, as DNA: TGTGCCAGCAGCCGGGTTCTAGGCACTGAAGCTTTCTTT.

V usage is TRBV20-1 and J usage is TRBJ1-1; the match to TRBD1 covers 7 bases. The CDR3 sequence is 11 residues long. CDR1 is DFQATT, CDR2 SNEGSKA, per germline (reference sequence). V was pared by 3 bases and J by 9 bases, with 4 bases of the junction left unmatched. The CDR3 coding sequence is TGCAGTGCTAGGGAGGACAGGAAAGCTTTCTTT. This sequence encodes CSAREDRKAFF.

J is TRBJ2-3 and V is TRBV10-3; D is unclear. The CDR3 spans 15 residues. V lost 0 bases to trimming and J lost 2 bases, with 9 bases between them. CDR1 ENHRY and CDR2 SYGVKD come from the germline V gene. The CDR3: CAISESGVNTDTQYF. CDR3 sequence (DNA): TGTGCCATCAGTGAGTCTGGGGTTAACACAGATACGCAGTATTTT.

The rearrangement links TRBV7-8 to TRBJ1-4; weak D call: TRBD1 (5 bases). This CDR3 comprises 14 residues. Germline CDR1 reads SGHVS; CDR2 reads FQNEAQ. V lost 2 bases and J 8 bases, leaving 12 bases between the germline ends. This CDR3 is CASSLRGPGEKLFF. As DNA, the CDR3 is TGTGCCAGCAGCTTAAGGGGACCCGGGGAAAAACTGTTTTTT.

The chain links TRBV15 to TRBJ2-1; TRBD1 might be the D (5 bases). The V and J ends lost 1 base and 6 bases respectively, with 7 bases between them. There are 13 residues in the CDR3. CDR1 is LNHNV and CDR2 is YYDKDF in the germline V gene (reference sequence). CDR3 sequence (DNA): TGTGCCACCAGCAGAGGGGGCGTCAATGAGCAGTTCTTC. Protein sequence: CATSRGGVNEQFF.

The chain uses TRBV27 and TRBJ1-1, with TRBD1 matching over 8 bases. Germline assignment: CDR1 MNHEY and CDR2 SMNVEV (reference sequence). The CDR3 runs to 15 residues. V shed 2 bases and J 1 base; nucleotides not matched to a gene: 3. The DNA of the CDR3 is TGTGCCAGCAGTTTAACAGGGGGACGGAACACTGAAGCTTTCTTT. Translation: CASSLTGGRNTEAFF.

This clone was observed a single time. This chain uses TRBV6-1 with TRBJ2-7; the D gene is possibly TRBD1 (6 bases). CDR1 MNHNS and CDR2 SASEGT come from the germline V gene. CDR3 length: 12 amino acids. Between the trimmed V and J ends, which lost 4 bases and 5 bases, there was a span of 9 bases. The CDR3 spells CASSAGANEQYF. In DNA form, the CDR3 reads TGTGCCAGCAGTGCAGGGGCGAACGAGCAGTACTTC.

This rearrangement joins TRBV6-1 to TRBJ2-3; D unresolved. This CDR3 region has 12 residues. V lost 7 bases and J lost 2, with 7 bases in between. CDR1 and CDR2 from the germline V gene are MNHNS and SASEGT. CDR3 in DNA: TGTGCCAGCATTACGAACACAGATACGCAGTATTTT. It codes for CASITNTDTQYF.

The chain couples TRBV19 to TRBJ2-7, with 7 bases matching TRBD2. The J segment lost 5 bases and the V segment lost 5 bases, leaving 18 bases of the junction unmatched. The CDR3 is 17 residues long. Per the germline V gene, CDR1 is LNHDA and CDR2 is SQIVND (reference sequence). The CDR3 DNA follows: TGTGCCAGTAGTCCACGTACGGGGAGGGGTCGGCGGGACGAGCAGTACTTC. It yields the protein CASSPRTGRGRRDEQYF.

The chain has TRBV7-9 and TRBJ2-1; D is possibly TRBD2 (5 bases). The CDR3 length is 14 residues. V gave up 5 bases and J gave up 6 bases, with 14 bases separating them. Looked up from germline, CDR1 is SEHNR and CDR2 is FQNEAQ (reference sequence). The CDR3 here is CASSLGQRINEQFF. In nucleotides, the CDR3 is TGTGCCAGCAGCCTGGGTCAGCGGATCAATGAGCAGTTCTTC.

V usage is TRBV20-1 and J usage is TRBJ2-1; 7 bases fit TRBD1. This CDR3 region has 11 residues. Germline trimming cut 5 bases from V and 10 bases from J; bases unmatched to any gene: 5. The germline V gene encodes CDR1 DFQATT and CDR2 SNEGSKA (reference sequence). The CDR3 DNA follows: TGCAGTGCTCCAAGGACAGGCGAGCAGTTCTTC. Protein product: CSAPRTGEQFF.

The chain joins TRBV15 to TRBJ2-7; D is undetermined. Trimming stripped 3 bases from V and 1 base from J, with 10 bases between. The CDR3 contains 14 residues. Germline CDR1 reads LNHNV; CDR2 reads YYDKDF (reference sequence). The CDR3 bases are TGTGCCACCAGCAGTATTGGGAAGTCCTACGAGCAGTACTTC. Translated: CATSSIGKSYEQYF.

Only one count was recorded for this clone. The chain is built from TRBV9 and TRBJ1-4; D gene uncertain. The CDR3 is 16 amino acids. V lost 0 bases and J lost 0, with 9 bases in between. Germline V lookup: CDR1 SGDLS, CDR2 YYNGEE. The chain's CDR3 is CASSVGSSATNEKLFF. The CDR3 nucleotides read TGTGCCAGCAGCGTAGGTTCATCTGCAACTAATGAAAAACTGTTTTTT.